This entry lists 14 T cell receptor beta chains sequenced from one sample in a study of T-cell memory formation after mild COVID-19. TCRdb fed the 5' RACE reads into MiXCR, producing one record per CDR3 protein. The sample lists around 250,000 distinct CDR3 sequences, 15% to 17% occurring once. Sequencing was done on a sample of PBMCs or a T cell subset sorted from them (not recorded which). The receptor set was obtained from an adult woman who had mild COVID-19 (a few samples of this study predate the infection). Cell type and time point are not known.

This CDR3 reads CATSDPAGYRETQYF. The CDR3 DNA reads TGTGCCACCAGTGACCCCGCCGGGTACCGAGAGACCCAGTACTTC. The rearrangement joins TRBV24-1 to TRBJ2-5; D unclear. The germline V gene has CDR1 KGHDR and CDR2 SFDVKD. This CDR3 is built from 15 residues. The V gene lost 4 bases and the J gene lost 4 bases, with 15 bases spanning the gap.

This clonotype showed up just a few times. The chain links TRBV12-3 or TRBV12-4 to TRBJ2-7, with D maybe TRBD1 (6 bases). V dropped 7 bases and J dropped 3 bases, with 19 bases sitting between them. This CDR3 has 15 amino acids. The CDR3: CASTPGRGQRYEQYF. As DNA, the CDR3 is TGTGCCAGCACTCCGGGCCGGGGACAACGCTACGAGCAGTACTTC.

This clonotype was observed a handful of times. The V call is TRBV4-2, the J call TRBJ2-7; TRBD1 is a possible D gene (5 bases). The CDR3 totals 19 residues. With 0 bases removed from V and 2 bases from J, the gap between germline ends came to 23 bases. Per germline, CDR1 LGHNA and CDR2 YNFKEQ. CDR3 residues: CASSQEGRWAETATYEQYF. Here the CDR3 DNA reads TGTGCCAGCAGCCAAGAGGGGCGGTGGGCCGAGACAGCTACCTACGAGCAGTACTTC.

The chain links TRBV9 to TRBJ2-3; tentatively, D is TRBD2 (6 bases). The CDR3 is made up of 12 amino acids. CDR1 and CDR2 (germline): SGDLS, YYNGEE. The ends were cut back, 9 bases at V and 14 bases at J, with 22 bases in the middle. CDR3 residues: CATTPLGGFGYF. In DNA form, the CDR3 reads TGTGCCACCACTCCATTAGGAGGGTTCGGGTATTTT.

In its sample, this clonotype was seen once. The chain combines TRBV10-3 with TRBJ2-4, with D tentatively TRBD2 (5 bases). The CDR3 is made up of 12 amino acids. V gave up 4 bases and J gave up 6 bases, with 7 bases separating them. CDR1 and CDR2 (germline): ENHRY, SYGVKD. CDR3 protein: CAISAEGNIQYF. CDR3 nucleotides: TGTGCCATCAGTGCTGAGGGAAACATTCAGTACTTC.

This clonotype was picked up a small number of times. A read error may account for a junction end that differs from germline. V is TRBV10-3 and J is TRBJ2-1, with D possibly matching TRBD2 (6 bases). Germline V gene data show CDR1 as ENHRY and CDR2 as SYGVKD. The CDR3 covers 16 residues. The CDR3 nucleotides are TGTGCCATCAGTGGACTAGTCGCCGGTTCCTTCAATGAGCAGTTCTTC. Translation gives CAISGLVAGSFNEQFF.

This clonotype was observed a handful of times. The J gene is TRBJ1-5, the V gene TRBV7-2; no clear D gene. This CDR3 contains 12 residues. With 3 bases removed from V and 4 bases from J, the gap between germline ends came to 4 bases. The germline V gene has CDR1 SGHTA and CDR2 FQGNSA. This CDR3 is CASSFRNQPQHF. CDR3 DNA: TGTGCCAGCAGCTTTCGAAATCAGCCCCAGCATTTT.

The chain is built from TRBV30 and TRBJ1-6; perhaps TRBD1 as D (5 bases). With 2 bases removed from V and 6 bases from J, the gap between germline ends came to 11 bases. There are 14 residues in the CDR3. Germline-derived CDR1 and CDR2 are GTSNPN and SVGIG (reference sequence). The CDR3 DNA follows: TGTGCCTGGAGTTTAAGGGGTATTAATTCACCCCTCCACTTT. Protein sequence: CAWSLRGINSPLHF. The full variable domain, completed using reference TRBV30 and TRBJ1-6, is SQTIHQWPATLVQPVGSPLSLECTVEGTSNPNLYWYRQAAGRGLQLLFYSVGIGQISSEVPQNLSASRPQDRQFILSSKKLLLSDSGFYLCAWSLRGINSPLHFGNGTRLTVT.

V usage is TRBV12-3 or TRBV12-4 and J usage is TRBJ2-2, with 10 bases fitting TRBD2. V gave up 1 base and J gave up 3 bases; unmatched junction bases: 5. The CDR3 runs to 17 residues. The CDR3 here is CASSLVRLAGDTGELFF. CDR3 coding DNA: TGTGCCAGCAGTTTAGTGCGGCTAGCGGGAGACACCGGGGAGCTGTTTTTT.

V is TRBV9 and J is TRBJ1-1; 10 positions match TRBD1. This CDR3 region has 14 residues. J was trimmed by 10 bases and V by 0 bases; bases with no gene match: 6. Germline assignment: CDR1 SGDLS and CDR2 YYNGEE. DNA of the CDR3: TGTGCCAGCAGCGTAGGACAGGGGGCGCATCTAGCTTTCTTT. Amino acid sequence: CASSVGQGAHLAFF.

This clonotype was found many times. V and J are TRBV29-1 and TRBJ2-1; D not certain. V was shortened by 3 bases and J by 4 bases, with 4 bases between the two germline ends. Germline values: CDR1 SQVTM, CDR2 ANQGSEA. The CDR3 totals 11 residues. The CDR3 coding sequence is TGCAGCGTTGACTCGTACAATGAGCAGTTCTTC. It specifies CSVDSYNEQFF.

The chain has TRBV20-1 and TRBJ2-7, with 12 bases identical to TRBD2. V lost 4 bases and J lost 4; bases outside the gene matches: 2. Germline V gives CDR1 DFQATT, CDR2 SNEGSKA (reference sequence). The CDR3 has 13 residues. The CDR3 DNA follows: TGCAGTGCTAAGACTAGCGGGAGTTACGAGCAGTACTTC. The encoded protein is CSAKTSGSYEQYF.

The chain carries TRBV5-6 and TRBJ2-3, with 10 bases fitting TRBD2. Trimming cost V 0 bases and J 5 bases; bases outside gene matches: 6. Germline V gene sequence: CDR1 SGHDT, CDR2 YYEEEE. The CDR3 runs 16 residues. The CDR3 coding sequence is TGTGCCAGCAGCTTGGGGATAGCGGGAGGTGGAGATACGCAGTATTTT. Translating gives CASSLGIAGGGDTQYF.

This clonotype was detected only a few times. The chain recombines TRBV25-1 with TRBJ2-4, with unresolved D. The CDR3 is 16 amino acids. V dropped 7 bases and J dropped 0 bases, with 16 bases sitting between them. Germline CDR1 MGHDK, CDR2 SYGVNS. In DNA, the CDR3 is TGTGCCAGCACAAGACAAGACACTCTAGCCAAAAACATTCAGTACTTC. The encoded protein is CASTRQDTLAKNIQYF.